This passage covers 12 T cell receptor beta chains from one sample sequenced in a study of blood T cells in healthy people across ages (dated by TCRdb to 2015 to 2017). Libraries were made using 5' RACE. Sequencing was carried out with an Illumina HiSeq 2500. A second 7 to 11 cycle PCR used a sample-barcoded 5' primer and a J-beta primer mix. TCRdb handled the public reads itself, with Q25 trimming in fastp and clone calling in MiXCR, and kept productive beta chains. Rows are unified per CDR3 protein, each entry keeping the most common DNA and genes. This sample comprises more than 800,000 distinct CDR3 sequences, 35% to 55% of them detected only once. The ten largest account for 15% to 20% of the sample. Sequencing was carried out using blood. These receptors all come from a woman in her fifties or sixties in good health.

V is TRBV20-1 and J is TRBJ1-5; no clear D. Deletions cut 1 base from V and 2 bases from J, with 9 bases between. CDR1 is DFQATT, CDR2 SNEGSKA, per germline (reference sequence). The CDR3 extends over 14 amino acids. The CDR3 spells CSARGHRGNQPQHF. CDR3 nucleotide sequence: TGCAGTGCTAGAGGACATCGGGGCAATCAGCCCCAGCATTTT.

This clonotype was picked up a small number of times. CDR3 DNA: TGTGCCAGCAGCTTGGCCGCGGGCAGGGGGTCCCAAGAGACCCAGTACTTC. Amino acid sequence: CASSLAAGRGSQETQYF. The rearrangement links TRBV5-4 to TRBJ2-5; 7 nucleotides line up with TRBD1. The CDR3 contains 17 residues. Germline lookup yields CDR1 SGHNT and CDR2 YYREEE (reference sequence). V gave up 0 bases and J gave up 1 base; unmatched junction bases: 9.

The CDR3, as DNA: TGTGCCAGCAGCCAAGAAGGGAAGGGGAATTCACCCCTCCACTTT. It yields the protein CASSQEGKGNSPLHF. The genes are TRBV3-1 and TRBJ1-6; tentatively, D is TRBD1 (5 bases). The ends were cut back, 0 bases at V and 7 bases at J, with 10 bases in the middle. This CDR3 has 15 residues. CDR1 LGHDT and CDR2 YNNKEL come from the germline V gene (reference sequence). The whole variable domain, filled in from reference TRBV3-1 and TRBJ1-6, reads DTAVSQTPKYLVTQMGNDKSIKCEQNLGHDTMYWYKQDSKKFLKIMFSYNNKELIINETVPNRFSPKSPDKAHLNLHINSLELGDSAVYFCASSQEGKGNSPLHFGNGTRLTVT.

This chain joins TRBV4-1 and TRBJ2-5; D perhaps matches TRBD2 (6 bases). The end of the DNA fits TRBJ2-7 better, so the J call may be wrong. The germline V gene has CDR1 MGHRA and CDR2 YSYEKL. The CDR3 is 16 residues long. The CDR3, as DNA: TGCGCCAGCAGCCAAGAGGGGGGACGGGGTTTGGGCGAGCAGTACTTC. Amino acids: CASSQEGGRGLGEQYF.

This clonotype was counted a few times. The rearrangement joins TRBV20-1 to TRBJ1-1; D perhaps matches TRBD1 (6 bases). This CDR3 has 13 amino acids. Per the germline V gene, CDR1 is DFQATT and CDR2 is SNEGSKA (reference sequence). Trimming removed 3 bases at V and 1 base at J, with 9 bases between. The DNA of the CDR3 is TGCAGTGCTAGGACAGGAAGGAACACTGAAGCTTTCTTT. This codes for CSARTGRNTEAFF.

This rearrangement joins TRBV12-3 or TRBV12-4 to TRBJ2-7; D not resolved. Trimming cost V 4 bases and J 4 bases, with 8 bases left between them. The CDR3 length is 12 residues. CDR3 in DNA: TGTGCCAGCAGTTCAGGACGGTACGAGCAGTACTTC. Protein sequence: CASSSGRYEQYF.

This chain joins TRBV9 and TRBJ2-2; D is perhaps TRBD2 (5 bases). The V end lost 0 bases, the J end lost 7 bases, and 10 bases lay between the germline ends. Per the germline V gene, CDR1 is SGDLS and CDR2 is YYNGEE. The CDR3 has 14 residues. The CDR3 region has the DNA TGTGCCAGCAGCGTAGACGGGGATGGCGGGGAGCTGTTTTTT. It translates to CASSVDGDGGELFF.

This chain connects TRBV2 to TRBJ1-1, with D perhaps matching TRBD1 (5 bases). From germline, CDR1 is SNHLY and CDR2 FYNNEI. The V end was cut by 5 bases, the J end by 4 bases, with 14 bases between. The CDR3 extends over 14 amino acids. This CDR3 reads CASSRAGRGTEAFF. Written as DNA, the CDR3 is TGTGCCAGCAGTCGGGCAGGGAGGGGCACTGAAGCTTTCTTT.

In this sample, this clonotype turned up a few times. The gene calls are TRBV7-6 and TRBJ2-5; 11 bases agree with TRBD1. The DNA end favors TRBJ2-7, so the J call may be wrong. The CDR3 covers 15 residues. CDR1 and CDR2 (germline): SGHVS, FNYEAQ. The DNA of the CDR3 is TGTGCCAGCAGCCTCCGAAGGACAGGGGGCGCCGAGCAGTACTTC. It encodes CASSLRRTGGAEQYF.

This rearrangement joins TRBV9 to TRBJ2-1, with 12 nucleotides matching TRBD2. Germline lookup yields CDR1 SGDLS and CDR2 YYNGEE. CDR3 length: 15 residues. The V segment lost 3 bases and the J segment 9 bases; nucleotides outside the gene matches: 7. Here the CDR3 DNA reads TGTGCCAGCAGCGCGACTAGCGGGAGAGTCGGTGAGCAGTTCTTC. It is translated as CASSATSGRVGEQFF.

V usage is TRBV7-9 and J usage is TRBJ1-4; D is unclear. The CDR3 is 14 amino acids. Per the germline V gene, CDR1 is SEHNR and CDR2 is FQNEAQ (reference sequence). Trimming pared 2 bases from V and 8 bases from J, leaving 12 bases between. The CDR3 region is CASSLKGNGEKLFF. In DNA form, the CDR3 reads TGTGCCAGCAGCTTAAAAGGGAATGGAGAAAAACTGTTTTTT.

This sequence joins TRBV2 and TRBJ2-1; 14 nucleotides align to TRBD2. Unmatched junction bases numbered 7, after V lost 2 bases and J lost 7 bases. The CDR3 has 17 amino acids. The V gene's germline CDR1 is SNHLY and CDR2 FYNNEI. In nucleotides, the CDR3 is TGTGCCAGCAGTGAATTCGGGACTAGCGGGAGTATGAATGAGCAGTTCTTC. Its translation: CASSEFGTSGSMNEQFF.